The entry that follows covers one T cell receptor beta chain sequence. Its matching antigen is unknown. CDR1 is SGHRS, CDR2 YFSETQ, per germline. V was cut by 7 bases and J by 4 bases, with 14 bases left in between. The CDR3 covers 13 residues. Breast cancer patients provided tissue from their axillary draining lymph nodes. These data are taken from a study of breast tumors, draining lymph nodes, adjacent tissues. Study-wide results and limits: Tumors had less TCR diversity than lymph nodes, more than nontumor tissue. The lymph node origin of tumor T cells was framed as consistent with a hypothesis, not demonstrated.

Via MiXCR, TCRdb re-called the multiplex PCR reads, giving one row per CDR3 protein. Among 180,000 or so distinct CDR3 sequences listed, approximately 31% were seen once. This TCR derives from a female donor with breast cancer. Some clones in this sample may be carry-over from other donors' samples. The J gene is TRBJ1-1, the V gene TRBV5-1; tentatively, D is TRBD1 (5 bases). The sample taken for sequencing was axillary lymph node tissue. The CDR3 loop reads CASQGSEGTEAFF. DNA for the CDR3: TGCGCCAGCCAGGGTTCAGAGGGCACTGAAGCTTTCTTT.